The 21 T cell receptor beta chains below were found in one sample sequenced in a study of CD8 T cells in Susac syndrome. A quantity of about 0.5 to 1 ug RNA underwent reverse transcription using random hexamers. TCRdb called the immunoSEQ multiplex PCR reads again in MiXCR, with one record for every CDR3 protein. The sample lists some 100,000 distinct CDR3 sequences, less than 97% occurring once. Sequencing was performed on CD4+ T cells from PBMCs. Receptors originate from a human donor in good health.

J is TRBJ2-5 and V is TRBV7-9; TRBD1 agrees at 8 bases. Germline trimming cut 1 base from V and 4 bases from J; bases unmatched to any gene: 5. The CDR3 runs to 15 residues. The germline V gene has CDR1 SEHNR and CDR2 FQNEAQ (reference sequence). CDR3 region: CASSLGRTGTETQYF. Here the CDR3 DNA reads TGTGCCAGCAGCTTAGGGAGGACAGGGACAGAGACCCAGTACTTC.

A single count supports this clonotype. The V call is TRBV6-1, the J call TRBJ2-3, with 9 bases that match TRBD1. V was clipped by 3 bases and J by 3 bases; unmatched bases: 4. Germline-derived CDR1 and CDR2 are MNHNS and SASEGT. This CDR3 comprises 15 residues. This chain's CDR3 is CASSDVGQGTDTQYF. CDR3 in DNA: TGTGCCAGCAGTGACGTTGGACAGGGGACAGATACGCAGTATTTT.

The rearrangement joins TRBV20-1 to TRBJ2-3, with 7 bases matching TRBD2. Trimming cost V 1 base and J 2 bases; bases outside gene matches: 12. Germline loops: CDR1 DFQATT, CDR2 SNEGSKA (reference sequence). This CDR3 spans 17 amino acids. CDR3 DNA sequence: TGCAGTGCTAGAGCGTCGCGGGGGTCCACCTCCACAGATACGCAGTATTTT. Amino acid sequence: CSARASRGSTSTDTQYF.

V is TRBV9 and J is TRBJ2-5, with 8 bases that match TRBD2. V shed 0 bases and J 6 bases; nucleotides not matched to a gene: 7. CDR3 length: 15 amino acids. CDR1 and CDR2 from the germline V gene are SGDLS and YYNGEE. The CDR3 loop is CASSVAGGRFQTQYF. Here the CDR3 DNA reads TGTGCCAGCAGCGTAGCGGGGGGGCGATTCCAGACCCAGTACTTC.

The genes are TRBV4-3 and TRBJ2-7; D ambiguous. CDR1 is LGHNA and CDR2 is YSLEER in the germline V gene. The CDR3 runs to 14 residues. Trimming took off 0 bases at V and 2 bases at J, with 8 bases between the two ends. The CDR3 spells CASSQDLGTYEQYF. CDR3 DNA: TGCGCCAGCAGCCAAGATCTGGGAACCTACGAGCAGTACTTC.

CDR3 sequence (DNA): TGTGCCAGCAAGGGCCAGGCGGTGGTGGAGACCCAGTACTTC. It yields the protein CASKGQAVVETQYF. The chain is built from TRBV7-9 and TRBJ2-5; D is ambiguous. CDR3 length: 14 amino acids. The germline V and J ends were trimmed by 7 bases and 5 bases, with 17 bases remaining between them. Germline loops: CDR1 SEHNR, CDR2 FQNEAQ (reference sequence).

The rearrangement uses TRBV5-1 and TRBJ1-1, with D tentatively TRBD1 (6 bases). The V gene lost 4 bases and the J gene lost 2 bases, with 9 bases spanning the gap. The CDR3 length is 13 residues. CDR1 and CDR2 from the germline V gene are SGHRS and YFSETQ. The CDR3: CASSTGTNTEAFF. CDR3 in DNA: TGCGCCAGCAGCACGGGGACAAACACTGAAGCTTTCTTT.

The gene calls are TRBV4-2 and TRBJ2-7; D not certain. CDR3 length: 16 amino acids. V lost 0 bases, J lost 0 bases, and 12 bases lay in between. The germline gives CDR1 LGHNA, CDR2 YNFKEQ. CDR3 loop: CASSQDLGLSSYEQYF. The CDR3 DNA sequence: TGTGCCAGCAGCCAAGATCTAGGGTTAAGCTCCTACGAGCAGTACTTC.

The chain joins TRBV7-9 to TRBJ1-1; 7 nucleotides line up with TRBD1. Germline CDR1 SEHNR, CDR2 FQNEAQ (reference sequence). With 3 bases clipped from V and 8 bases from J, the junction kept 9 bases outside the gene matches. The CDR3 spans 14 residues. As DNA, the CDR3 is TGTGCCAGCAGCTTTCCGGGACAGTCCCCAGAAGCTTTCTTT. Translating gives CASSFPGQSPEAFF.

The V gene is TRBV12-3 or TRBV12-4, the J gene TRBJ2-1; the match to TRBD2 covers 8 bases. The CDR3 extends over 13 amino acids. Trimming took 3 bases from V and 9 from J; bases not matched to a gene: 4. The CDR3 nucleotides are TGTGCCAGCAGTTTCGGGACTAGTGGTGAGCAGTTCTTC. It yields the protein CASSFGTSGEQFF.

This clonotype appeared a single time. V usage is TRBV12-3 or TRBV12-4 and J usage is TRBJ2-1, with 10 bases fitting TRBD2. CDR3 size: 17 residues. Losses at the gene ends were 4 bases for V and 3 bases for J; bases not matched to a gene: 9. CDR3 nucleotide sequence: TGTGCCAGCAGTTCCTATAGCGGGGGGCCATTCTACAATGAGCAGTTCTTC. This gives the protein CASSSYSGGPFYNEQFF.

The gene calls are TRBV19 and TRBJ2-2; D gene unclear. V was shortened by 7 bases and J by 1 base, with 19 bases between the two germline ends. Germline-derived CDR1 and CDR2 are LNHDA and SQIVND (reference sequence). CDR3 length: 17 residues. The CDR3 region has the DNA TGTGCCAGTACATTAAGCCGGCAGACCATGAACACCGGGGAGCTGTTTTTT. Residues: CASTLSRQTMNTGELFF.

The gene calls are TRBV27 and TRBJ2-7; TRBD2 matches at 12 bases. V was clipped by 5 bases and J by 1 base; unmatched bases: 3. Per the germline V gene, CDR1 is MNHEY and CDR2 is SMNVEV (reference sequence). The CDR3 spans 15 residues. CDR3 DNA sequence: TGTGCCAGCAGTGCTAGCGGGAGGGCGTCCTACGAGCAGTACTTC. It specifies CASSASGRASYEQYF.

The V gene is TRBV20-1, the J gene TRBJ2-7; D might be TRBD2 (6 bases). This CDR3 is 14 amino acids long. Trimming pared 1 base from V and 7 bases from J, leaving 17 bases between. Germline V gene data show CDR1 as DFQATT and CDR2 as SNEGSKA (reference sequence). CDR3 nucleotide sequence: TGCAGTGCTAGAGTAGCAGGGACCGCGGGGGAGCAGTACTTC. Protein sequence: CSARVAGTAGEQYF.

The chain carries TRBV23-1 and TRBJ2-7; D uncertain. TRBV23-1 is an ORF, and what it does is uncertain. V was cut by 0 bases and J by 5 bases, with 8 bases left in between. There are 13 residues in the CDR3. CDR3 DNA: TGCGCCAGCAGTCAATCGGGCTGTAACGAGCAGTACTTC. Its protein product is CASSQSGCNEQYF.

CDR3: CASSLEAPDTQYF. The CDR3 DNA reads as TGCGCCAGCAGCTTGGAAGCCCCAGATACGCAGTATTTT. The chain has TRBV5-1 and TRBJ2-3; D not resolved. The ends were cut back, 0 bases at V and 4 bases at J, with 6 bases in the middle. Germline V gives CDR1 SGHRS, CDR2 YFSETQ. The CDR3 has 13 residues.

The V gene is TRBV7-2, the J gene TRBJ2-2; D gene unclear. Germline lookup yields CDR1 SGHTA and CDR2 FQGNSA. The CDR3 has 14 residues. The V and J ends lost 7 bases and 6 bases respectively, with 15 bases between them. The CDR3 reads CASNPARTSGELFF. CDR3 DNA: TGTGCCAGCAACCCTGCCAGGACGTCCGGGGAGCTGTTTTTT.

The gene calls are TRBV5-1 and TRBJ2-7; 7 bases align to TRBD1. Trimming at V came to 4 bases and at J to 2 bases, leaving 6 bases not matched to a gene. Germline values: CDR1 SGHRS, CDR2 YFSETQ. The CDR3 length is 14 residues. CDR3 in amino acids: CASSHSGTAYEQYF. The CDR3 DNA follows: TGCGCCAGCAGCCACTCCGGGACAGCCTACGAGCAGTACTTC.

V gene TRBV5-6 combines with J gene TRBJ2-7; 13 bases are a match to TRBD2. V dropped 2 bases and J dropped 5; count of bases not matched to a gene: 7. CDR3 length: 16 residues. Germline V gene lookup returns CDR1 SGHDT and CDR2 YYEEEE. The CDR3 loop reads CASSFGLAGVRNEQYF. In DNA form, the CDR3 reads TGTGCCAGCAGCTTCGGACTAGCGGGAGTCAGGAACGAGCAGTACTTC. Full variable domain (remainder filled in from reference TRBV5-6 and TRBJ2-7): DAGVTQSPTHLIKTRGQQVTLRCSPKSGHDTVSWYQQALGQGPQFIFQYYEEEERQRGNFPDRFSGHQFPNYSSELNVNALLLGDSALYLCASSFGLAGVRNEQYFGPGTRLTVT.

This chain uses TRBV7-2 with TRBJ2-5; 13 bases fit TRBD2. Trimming at V came to 3 bases and at J to 5 bases, leaving 6 bases not matched to a gene. Germline V gives CDR1 SGHTA, CDR2 FQGNSA. The CDR3 spans 16 residues. The CDR3 reads CASSLDGTSGMETQYF. As DNA, the CDR3 is TGTGCCAGCAGCTTGGACGGGACTAGCGGGATGGAGACCCAGTACTTC. The entire variable domain, with the rest obtained from reference TRBV7-2 and TRBJ2-5, is as follows: GAGVSQSPSNKVTEKGKDVELRCDPISGHTALYWYRQSLGQGLEFLIYFQGNSAPDKSGLPSDRFSAERTGGSVSTLTIQRTQQEDSAVYLCASSLDGTSGMETQYFGPGTRLLVL.

This sequence joins TRBV23-1 and TRBJ1-4; D uncertain. TRBV23-1 is an ORF; its function is uncertain. The CDR3 loop spans 15 amino acids. V lost 0 bases and J 8 bases, leaving 13 bases between the germline ends. Here the CDR3 reads CASSQSREGYEKLFF. The CDR3 bases are TGCGCCAGCAGTCAATCGCGGGAAGGCTACGAAAAACTGTTTTTT.